The clone carrying this T cell receptor beta chain was seen only once. Antigen: not known. This sample was included in a study of T cell responses to AZD1222 COVID-19 vaccine. General observations from the study: Vaccine-associated CD4 TCRs spanned spike, dominant at 160-218 and 743-854. No day 14 peak samples; only post-peak repertoires were characterized.

The V and J ends lost 6 bases and 2 bases, in that order; junction bases with no gene match: 10. This CDR3 is built from 16 residues. Germline V lookup: CDR1 LNHDA, CDR2 SQIVND (reference sequence). TCRdb keeps only in-frame clones here, not all; method: immunoSEQ multiplex PCR. The table lists about 72,000 clones, roughly nine tenths of them singletons, with roughly 31% in the top ten. The specimen comprised peripheral blood, sampled 28 days after the second AZD1222 dose. This TCR was sampled from an adult who received the AZD1222 COVID-19 vaccine. The V gene is TRBV19, the J gene TRBJ2-7; the match to TRBD1 covers 10 bases. The CDR3 bases are TGTGCCAGTAGGGCCCAGGGGACAGGGGATCCCTACGAGCAGTACTTC. It translates to CASRAQGTGDPYEQYF.